Presented here are 18 T cell receptor beta chains from one specimen sequenced in a study of cytomegalovirus exposure and HLA in healthy donors. A multiplex PCR was run with 60 Vbeta primers and 13 Jbeta primers. Sequencing was performed with immunoSEQ multiplex PCR; in TCRdb, only in-frame clones are kept and a portion is missing. This sample has some 120,000 clones; under 80% occur once, and the top ten carry 13%. The sample comprised PBMCs. The receptors derive from a woman aged 60-75 years in good health and CMV-seropositive.

The chain couples TRBV7-2 to TRBJ2-3; D gene ambiguous. Deletions cut 1 base from V and 3 bases from J, with 8 bases between. The CDR3 spans 14 residues. The germline gives CDR1 SGHTA, CDR2 FQGNSA. In DNA, the CDR3 is TGTGCCAGCAGCTTAGGATTCCAGACAGATACGCAGTATTTT. This gives the protein CASSLGFQTDTQYF.

The rearrangement joins TRBV5-4 to TRBJ2-1; TRBD2 agrees at 8 bases. Unmatched junction bases numbered 6, after V lost 0 bases and J lost 7 bases. This CDR3 region has 15 residues. From germline, CDR1 is SGHNT and CDR2 YYREEE (reference sequence). The CDR3, as DNA: TGTGCCAGCAGCTTGGGGAGCGGGAGTTATAATGAGCAGTTCTTC. As protein: CASSLGSGSYNEQFF.

The genes are TRBV5-6 and TRBJ1-6; maybe TRBD1 (6 bases). CDR1 is SGHDT, CDR2 YYEEEE, per germline. Trimming removed 4 bases from V and 8 bases from J, with 10 bases in between. CDR3 length: 13 amino acids. CDR3 bases: TGTGCCAGCAGCCCGCACAGGGATTCACCCCTCCACTTT. Amino acids: CASSPHRDSPLHF.

This clone was recorded at least ten times. The chain recombines TRBV25-1 with TRBJ1-1, with 8 bases identical to TRBD1. This CDR3 contains 14 residues. V gave up 7 bases and J gave up 3 bases; unmatched junction bases: 7. The germline V gene encodes CDR1 MGHDK and CDR2 SYGVNS. The CDR3 spells CASTQGAPDTEAFF. The CDR3 DNA reads as TGTGCCAGCACTCAGGGGGCGCCTGACACTGAAGCTTTCTTT.

The chain joins TRBV2 to TRBJ1-3; D may be TRBD1 (6 bases). Germline values: CDR1 SNHLY, CDR2 FYNNEI. V was clipped by 7 bases and J by 0 bases, with 10 bases between them. CDR3 size: 14 residues. The CDR3 loop is CASNTGYSGNTIYF. CDR3 nucleotides: TGTGCCAGCAACACAGGGTACTCTGGAAACACCATATATTTT.

This chain connects TRBV5-4 to TRBJ2-1; TRBD1 matches 11 bases. Germline lookup yields CDR1 SGHNT and CDR2 YYREEE (reference sequence). The CDR3 is 15 residues long. J lost 7 bases, V lost 6 bases, and 9 bases had no gene match. The CDR3 nucleotides read TGTGCCAGCACACCGAGGGACAGGGGGAAAAATGAGCAGTTCTTC. Translated: CASTPRDRGKNEQFF.

The table lists this clone with a count of one. This chain links TRBV19 with TRBJ1-3; D not resolved. V lost 0 bases and J lost 4, with 16 bases in between. This CDR3 spans 17 amino acids. Germline V gene sequence: CDR1 LNHDA, CDR2 SQIVND (reference sequence). The CDR3: CASSIDPPWEFGNTIYF. The CDR3 nucleotides are TGTGCCAGTAGTATAGACCCCCCATGGGAGTTCGGAAACACCATATATTTT.

The gene calls are TRBV7-8 and TRBJ1-6; no clear D gene. There are 16 residues in the CDR3. Trimming took 3 bases from V and 9 from J, leaving 18 bases between them. Germline CDR1 SGHVS, CDR2 FQNEAQ. As DNA, the CDR3 is TGTGCCAGCAGCTTTCAAGAGCCCTCGGCAGGTTCACCCCTCCACTTT. Its translation is CASSFQEPSAGSPLHF.

In this sample, this clone turned up a few times. J is TRBJ2-1 and V is TRBV30; 13 positions match TRBD2. The CDR3 is 16 amino acids. V dropped 2 bases and J dropped 7; count of bases not matched to a gene: 8. Germline CDR1 is GTSNPN and CDR2 is SVGIG (reference sequence). CDR3 region: CAWSFYGTSGMNEQFF. CDR3 in DNA: TGTGCCTGGAGTTTTTACGGGACTAGCGGGATGAATGAGCAGTTCTTC.

This chain uses TRBV7-9 with TRBJ2-5, with D possibly being TRBD2 (6 bases). TRBJ2-7 matches the DNA end more closely, so the J call is doubtful. The CDR3 extends over 17 amino acids. Looked up from germline, CDR1 is SEHNR and CDR2 is FQNEAQ (reference sequence). CDR3: CASTDGLLGGIAYEQYF. Here the CDR3 DNA reads TGTGCCAGTACTGACGGCCTGCTGGGAGGAATAGCCTACGAGCAGTACTTC.

This chain uses TRBV29-1 with TRBJ1-2; TRBD1 is a possible D gene (6 bases). The ends were cut back, 5 bases at V and 4 bases at J, with 17 bases in the middle. Per the germline V gene, CDR1 is SQVTM and CDR2 is ANQGSEA. The CDR3 sequence is 14 residues long. The CDR3 DNA follows: TGCAGCGTTACGGGGGGCCATTCTGGCTATGGCTACACCTTC. It yields the protein CSVTGGHSGYGYTF.

The chain carries TRBV6-6 and TRBJ2-2; possible D gene TRBD1, 5 bases. V gave up 2 bases and J gave up 2 bases, with 6 bases separating them. The CDR3 contains 14 residues. The germline V gene encodes CDR1 MNHNY and CDR2 SVGAGI (reference sequence). The CDR3 protein is CASSYRGNTGELFF. CDR3 in DNA: TGTGCCAGCAGTTACAGGGGTAACACCGGGGAGCTGTTTTTT.

The rearrangement links TRBV27 to TRBJ1-6; 7 bases align to TRBD1. V shed 1 base, J shed 8 bases, and the junction held 2 bases outside the gene matches. The CDR3 runs 14 residues. Germline loops: CDR1 MNHEY, CDR2 SMNVEV (reference sequence). The CDR3 DNA reads as TGTGCCAGCAGTTTATTTACAGGGGATTCACCCCTCCACTTT. Its protein product is CASSLFTGDSPLHF.

A note on this clone: The junction shows a germline mismatch at one end, possibly a read error. Other nucleotide sequences in the sample specify the same CDR3. The chain links TRBV19 to TRBJ1-2; D remains unclear. Per the germline V gene, CDR1 is LNHDA and CDR2 is SQIVND (reference sequence). This CDR3 is built from 14 residues. The DNA for the CDR3 is TGTGCCAGTAATCCCCGGTCTCAGGCTTATGGCTACACTTTC. Encoded protein: CASNPRSQAYGYTF.

This rearrangement joins TRBV27 to TRBJ2-1, with 9 bases lining up with TRBD2. The germline V gene encodes CDR1 MNHEY and CDR2 SMNVEV (reference sequence). V lost 6 bases to trimming and J lost 0 bases; unmatched junction nucleotides: 9. The CDR3 runs to 17 residues. CDR3 sequence (DNA): TGTGCCAGCAGCGTTCTAGCGGGAATAGTCTCCTACAATGAGCAGTTCTTC. It codes for CASSVLAGIVSYNEQFF.

As for this clone: A junction boundary mismatches the germline segment, possibly from a read error. The gene calls are TRBV7-9 and TRBJ1-1; perhaps TRBD1 as D (6 bases). The CDR3 covers 18 residues. The germline CDR1 and CDR2 sequences are SEHNR and FQNEAQ (reference sequence). For the CDR3, the DNA is TGTTCCAGCAGCTTAAGGTTCGCTACAGGGTTCGATTCCACTGAAGCTTTCTTT. This translates into CSSSLRFATGFDSTEAFF. The full variable domain, in which reference TRBV7-9 and TRBJ1-1 provide the parts outside the CDR3, is DTGVSQNPRHKITKRGQNVTFRCDPISEHNRLYWYRQTLGQGPEFLTYFQNEAQLEKSRLLSDRFSAERPKGSFSTLEIQRTEQGDSAMYLCSSSLRFATGFDSTEAFFGQGTRLTVV.

This clone was found a few times. The chain is built from TRBV5-6 and TRBJ2-7; D may be TRBD2 (5 bases). CDR3 size: 14 residues. From germline, CDR1 is SGHDT and CDR2 YYEEEE. The V end lost 2 bases, the J end lost 6 bases, and 15 bases lay between the germline ends. The CDR3 reads CASSLSGKSLEQYF. In DNA form, the CDR3 reads TGTGCCAGCAGCTTATCCGGGAAGAGTCTCGAGCAGTACTTC.

V is TRBV10-2 and J is TRBJ1-1, with TRBD1 matching over 8 bases. Per the germline V gene, CDR1 is WSHSY and CDR2 is SAAADI. Trimming took 7 bases from V and 4 from J; bases not matched to a gene: 8. This CDR3 has 14 amino acids. CDR3 DNA: TGCGCCAGCATTGGACAGGGTCGGGGCACTGAAGCTTTCTTT. Translating it yields CASIGQGRGTEAFF.